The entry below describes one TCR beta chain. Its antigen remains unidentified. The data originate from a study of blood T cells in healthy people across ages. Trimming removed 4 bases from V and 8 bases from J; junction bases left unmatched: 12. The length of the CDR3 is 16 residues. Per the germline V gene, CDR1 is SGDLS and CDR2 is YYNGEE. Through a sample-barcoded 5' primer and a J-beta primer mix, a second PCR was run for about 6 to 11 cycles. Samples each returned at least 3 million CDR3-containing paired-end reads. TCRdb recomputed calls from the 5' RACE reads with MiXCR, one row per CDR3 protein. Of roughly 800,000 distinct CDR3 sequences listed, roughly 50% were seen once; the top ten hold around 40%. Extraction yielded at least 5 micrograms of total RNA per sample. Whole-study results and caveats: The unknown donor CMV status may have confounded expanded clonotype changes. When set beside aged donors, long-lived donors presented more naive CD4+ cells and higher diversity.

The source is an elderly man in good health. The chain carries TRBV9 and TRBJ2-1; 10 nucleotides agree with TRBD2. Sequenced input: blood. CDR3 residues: CASSRSGAGGGDEQFF. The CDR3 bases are TGTGCCAGCAGCCGAAGCGGAGCGGGAGGGGGCGATGAGCAGTTCTTC.